These 23 T cell receptor beta chains came from one sample sequenced in a study of vaccination effects on CD4 cells after COVID-19. Which antigens these TCRs recognize remains unknown. Using immunoSEQ multiplex PCR, the repertoire was profiled, and TCRdb retains in-frame clones only, with some absent. The sample holds 55,000 to 75,000 clones, about 65% seen once. ViraFEST used viral peptide pools to expand antigen-specific CD4+ T cells before sequencing. Cells that had been cultured for 9 to 10 days were the source of isolated CD4+ T cells. None of the vaccinated had previously contracted SARS-CoV-2, and their nucleocapsid antibodies tested negative. Sequencing was performed on CD4+ T cells from PBMCs cultured with HCoV-OC43 spike peptides, taken before COVID-19 vaccination. Subset meaning: HCoV-OC43 spike overlapping peptide pool stimulation. The receptors here all came from a human donor who received a COVID-19 vaccine.

The chain has TRBV2 and TRBJ2-7; D not resolved. Germline loops: CDR1 SNHLY, CDR2 FYNNEI. The V end was cut by 7 bases, the J end by 1 base, with 11 bases between. The CDR3 consists of 13 residues. The CDR3 region has the DNA TGTGCCAGCATTACTGACACTTCCTACGAGCAGTACGTC. Residues: CASITDTSYEQYV.

V is TRBV7-9 and J is TRBJ2-6; 10 positions match TRBD1. Germline CDR1 and CDR2: SEHNR and FQNEAQ (reference sequence). J lost 2 bases, V lost 4 bases, and 5 bases had no gene match. The CDR3 has 17 residues. The CDR3 nucleotides are TGTGCCAGCAGCTATGGGACAGGGGACCCTGGGGCCAACGTCCTGACTTTC. It codes for CASSYGTGDPGANVLTF.

This clone has only one observation. V usage is TRBV5-6 and J usage is TRBJ2-1, with 7 positions matching TRBD2. This CDR3 spans 14 amino acids. Germline trimming cut 3 bases from V and 8 bases from J; bases unmatched to any gene: 8. CDR1 and CDR2 (germline): SGHDT, YYEEEE. The CDR3 loop is CASSSSGEADEQFF. The CDR3 DNA is TGTGCCAGCAGCTCAAGCGGGGAAGCGGATGAGCAGTTCTTC.

CDR3 nucleotide sequence: TGTGCCAGCAGCTTAGCGGGGCGGGGGCCCCAGGGGGAGCTGTTTTTT. Amino acid sequence: CASSLAGRGPQGELFF. The chain combines TRBV7-2 with TRBJ2-2; maybe TRBD2 (7 bases). CDR3 length equals 16 residues. Germline assignment: CDR1 SGHTA and CDR2 FQGNSA. V gave up 0 bases and J gave up 8 bases, with 16 bases separating them.

The chain joins TRBV7-9 to TRBJ2-6; TRBD1 is a possible D gene (6 bases). This CDR3 is built from 17 residues. The V and J ends lost 5 bases and 2 bases respectively, with 16 bases between them. Germline CDR1 reads SEHNR; CDR2 reads FQNEAQ (reference sequence). The chain's CDR3 is CASSQRTYRAGANVLTF. CDR3 coding DNA: TGTGCCAGCAGCCAAAGAACCTACAGGGCTGGGGCCAACGTCCTGACTTTC.

The chain employs TRBV19 and TRBJ2-2; the match to TRBD1 covers 8 bases. The trim removed 6 bases at V and 6 bases at J, leaving 12 bases unmatched. Germline V CDR1 and CDR2: LNHDA, SQIVND (reference sequence). The length of the CDR3 is 16 residues. CDR3 nucleotides: TGTGCCAGTAGCCCGGACAGGGTAGGCAATGCCGGGGAGCTGTTTTTT. This codes for CASSPDRVGNAGELFF.

The chain carries TRBV7-6 and TRBJ2-7; 9 nucleotides agree with TRBD1. Germline CDR1 reads SGHVS; CDR2 reads FNYEAQ. This CDR3 region has 15 residues. The junction had 7 bases not matched to a gene; V was cut back by 4 bases and J by 3 bases. CDR3 nucleotide sequence: TGTGCCAGCAGCTCCCTTCCGGGACAGGGCTACGAGCAGTACGTC. This codes for CASSSLPGQGYEQYV.

The chain combines TRBV2 with TRBJ1-6; D not resolved. Trimming removed 5 bases from V and 5 bases from J, with 10 bases in between. Per germline, CDR1 SNHLY and CDR2 FYNNEI. This CDR3 is 14 amino acids long. In DNA, the CDR3 is TGTGCCAGCAGTACCGGGCCTGATAATTCACCCCTCCACTTT. This codes for CASSTGPDNSPLHF.

This rearrangement joins TRBV10-3 to TRBJ2-5; 7 nucleotides align to TRBD2. The CDR3 totals 13 residues. CDR1 is ENHRY, CDR2 SYGVKD, per germline. V shed 3 bases, J shed 5 bases, and the junction held 3 bases outside the gene matches. CDR3 sequence reads: CAISDREGETQYF. DNA of the CDR3: TGTGCCATCAGTGACAGGGAGGGGGAGACCCAGTACTTC.

This rearrangement joins TRBV19 to TRBJ1-2; TRBD1 agrees at 11 bases. CDR1 and CDR2 (germline): LNHDA, SQIVND (reference sequence). The CDR3 spans 13 residues. Unmatched junction bases numbered 5, after V lost 9 bases and J lost 5 bases. The chain's CDR3 is CASRTGGAYGYTF. The CDR3 coding sequence is TGTGCCAGCCGGACAGGGGGCGCATATGGCTACACCTTC. Full variable domain (rest looked up from reference TRBV19 and TRBJ1-2): DGGITQSPKYLFRKEGQNVTLSCEQNLNHDAMYWYRQDPGQGLRLIYYSQIVNDFQKGDIAEGYSVSREKKESFPLTVTSAQKNPTAFYLCASRTGGAYGYTFGSGTRLTVV.

V usage is TRBV18 and J usage is TRBJ2-4; 8 bases agree with TRBD1. Trimming at V came to 3 bases and at J to 1 base, leaving 5 bases not matched to a gene. The CDR3 length is 16 residues. CDR1 is KGHSH, CDR2 LQKENI, per germline. CDR3 residues: CASSPQGAQAKNIQYF. CDR3 DNA sequence: TGTGCCAGCTCACCCCAGGGGGCGCAGGCCAAAAACATTCAGTACTTC. Together with reference TRBV18 and TRBJ2-4, the CDR3 gives the full variable domain: NAGVMQNPRHLVRRRGQEARLRCSPMKGHSHVYWYRQLPEEGLKFMVYLQKENIIDESGMPKERFSAEFPKEGPSILRIQQVVRGDSAAYFCASSPQGAQAKNIQYFGAGTRLSVL.

The rearrangement links TRBV9 to TRBJ2-3, with D possibly matching TRBD1 (5 bases). Germline V gives CDR1 SGDLS, CDR2 YYNGEE. The CDR3 contains 16 residues. With 0 bases removed from V and 0 bases from J, the gap between germline ends came to 11 bases. In DNA form, the CDR3 reads TGTGCCAGCAGCGTAGCTTTTGGGGCCAGCACAGATACGCAGTATTTT. Translation: CASSVAFGASTDTQYF.

This clone was counted only a few times. Here the CDR3 reads CASSGGASNYGYTF. Here the CDR3 DNA reads TGTGCCAGCAGTGGGGGGGCCTCTAACTATGGCTACACCTTC. This chain connects TRBV2 to TRBJ1-2, with a possible D match to TRBD1 (6 bases). Trimming pared 4 bases from V and 0 bases from J, leaving 9 bases between. The CDR3 consists of 14 residues. The V gene's germline CDR1 is SNHLY and CDR2 FYNNEI.

The chain employs TRBV7-6 and TRBJ1-2; no firm D call. Trimming took off 3 bases at V and 8 bases at J, with 7 bases between the two ends. Germline V gene sequence: CDR1 SGHVS, CDR2 FNYEAQ. CDR3 length: 11 residues. The chain's CDR3 is CASSLFGGYTF. The CDR3 DNA reads TGTGCCAGCAGCTTGTTCGGGGGCTACACCTTC.

The chain employs TRBV30 and TRBJ2-5, with a tentative D call TRBD2 (6 bases). Germline V gives CDR1 GTSNPN, CDR2 SVGIG (reference sequence). Trimming took off 3 bases at V and 5 bases at J, with 16 bases between the two ends. This CDR3 spans 14 amino acids. The CDR3 loop is CAWRSTGRGETQYF. The CDR3 bases are TGTGCCTGGAGATCAACTGGCCGGGGGGAGACCCAGTACTTC. Full variable domain (rest looked up from reference TRBV30 and TRBJ2-5): SQTIHQWPATLVQPVGSPLSLECTVEGTSNPNLYWYRQAAGRGLQLLFYSVGIGQISSEVPQNLSASRPQDRQFILSSKKLLLSDSGFYLCAWRSTGRGETQYFGPGTRLLVL.

This rearrangement joins TRBV27 to TRBJ1-2; D remains ambiguous. Between the trimmed V and J ends, which lost 4 bases and 6 bases, there was a span of 12 bases. The V gene's germline CDR1 is MNHEY and CDR2 SMNVEV (reference sequence). The CDR3 covers 13 residues. Written as DNA, the CDR3 is TGTGCCAGCAGTTCTACGGAGAGGGATGGCTACACCTTC. Encoded protein: CASSSTERDGYTF.

The genes are TRBV30 and TRBJ1-6; perhaps TRBD1 as D (5 bases). CDR1 is GTSNPN and CDR2 is SVGIG in the germline V gene (reference sequence). The CDR3 has 15 residues. Trimming took 2 bases from V and 6 from J, leaving 14 bases between them. Here the CDR3 reads CAWSLGRDPNSPLHF. The CDR3 DNA follows: TGTGCCTGGAGTCTTGGCAGGGACCCTAATTCACCCCTCCACTTT.

This chain uses TRBV6-5 with TRBJ2-5; weak D call: TRBD2 (6 bases). Germline CDR1 MNHEY, CDR2 SVGAGI. The CDR3 is 14 amino acids. Trimming pared 3 bases from V and 4 bases from J, leaving 12 bases between. The CDR3 coding sequence is TGTGCCAGCAGTTATTTCGCCGGGGGAGAGACCCAGTACTTC. It yields the protein CASSYFAGGETQYF.

The V gene is TRBV25-1, the J gene TRBJ2-7; D may be TRBD2 (5 bases). Trimming cost V 4 bases and J 0 bases, with 13 bases left between them. CDR3 size: 15 residues. Per germline, CDR1 MGHDK and CDR2 SYGVNS. The CDR3 DNA follows: TGTGCCAGCAGTGTTCCTCGGGATCACTCCTACGAGCAGTACGTC. Translating gives CASSVPRDHSYEQYV.

This clone was found once. The V gene is TRBV29-1, the J gene TRBJ1-1, with D unclear. Germline lookup yields CDR1 SQVTM and CDR2 ANQGSEA. V was shortened by 4 bases and J by 5 bases, with 11 bases between the two germline ends. The CDR3 is 12 residues long. The CDR3 reads CSVVVRRTEAFF. DNA for the CDR3: TGCAGCGTTGTGGTCCGCAGGACTGAAGCTTTCTTT.

J is TRBJ1-3 and V is TRBV4-1; D call uncertain. This CDR3 has 17 residues. Germline-derived CDR1 and CDR2 are MGHRA and YSYEKL. Trimming took off 3 bases at V and 1 base at J, with 16 bases between the two ends. CDR3 in DNA: TGCGCCAGCAGCCACGTAGGACGGTCTGAGTCTGGAAACACCATATATTTT. This sequence encodes CASSHVGRSESGNTIYF.

The chain carries TRBV5-1 and TRBJ1-6; perhaps TRBD1 as D (5 bases). CDR3 length equals 15 residues. V was shortened by 0 bases and J by 7 bases, with 11 bases between the two germline ends. Germline CDR1 is SGHRS and CDR2 is YFSETQ. CDR3 protein: CASSLAIPGNSPLHF. The CDR3 DNA follows: TGCGCCAGCAGCTTGGCCATCCCAGGGAATTCACCCCTCCACTTT.

This clone was observed a single time. The chain carries TRBV5-1 and TRBJ1-4; perhaps TRBD1 as D (5 bases). Germline V gene lookup returns CDR1 SGHRS and CDR2 YFSETQ. The CDR3 contains 13 residues. The V end was cut by 1 base, the J end by 10 bases, with 11 bases between. The CDR3 DNA sequence: TGCGCCAGCAGCTTGACCGGACAAGGAAAACTGTTTTTT. Translating it yields CASSLTGQGKLFF. Full variable domain (rest looked up from reference TRBV5-1 and TRBJ1-4): KAGVTQTPRYLIKTRGQQVTLSCSPISGHRSVSWYQQTPGQGLQFLFEYFSETQRNKGNFPGRFSGRQFSNSRSEMNVSTLELGDSALYLCASSLTGQGKLFFGSGTQLSVL.